Below are 26 T cell receptor beta chains sequenced from a single sample in a study of identical twins' blood T cells. TCRdb re-called the 5' RACE reads with MiXCR, one entry per CDR3 protein. The sample lists 300,000 to 450,000 distinct CDR3 sequences, roughly 30% seen once, with 6.1% in the top ten. Source material: PBMCs. Receptors originate from a woman aged 18-55 years in good health.

This clonotype was seen many times. The rearrangement uses TRBV19 and TRBJ2-2; unclear D gene. Germline V CDR1 and CDR2: LNHDA, SQIVND (reference sequence). V was clipped by 6 bases and J by 2 bases, with 10 bases between them. The CDR3 loop spans 14 amino acids. The CDR3 DNA sequence: TGTGCCAGTAGGACCTCACCAAACACCGGGGAGCTGTTTTTT. It is translated as CASRTSPNTGELFF.

This chain links TRBV5-1 with TRBJ1-1; tentatively, D is TRBD1 (5 bases). The V gene's germline CDR1 is SGHRS and CDR2 YFSETQ. The ends were cut back, 7 bases at V and 2 bases at J, with 18 bases in the middle. The CDR3 runs 15 residues. The chain's CDR3 is CASHGGQPANTEAFF. In DNA, the CDR3 is TGCGCCAGCCACGGTGGACAACCGGCTAACACTGAAGCTTTCTTT.

The rearrangement links TRBV12-3 or TRBV12-4 to TRBJ2-7; TRBD1 matches at 7 bases. The V segment lost 5 bases and the J segment 3 bases; nucleotides outside the gene matches: 7. The CDR3 length is 14 residues. In DNA, the CDR3 is TGTGCCAGCAGTCCGCTTCGGACAGGCTACGAGCAGTACTTC. Its translation is CASSPLRTGYEQYF.

Concerning this clonotype: Lacking the conserved final phenylalanine or tryptophan, this CDR3 likely reflects a read error. This rearrangement joins TRBV2 to TRBJ2-1, with D maybe TRBD2 (6 bases). Germline values: CDR1 SNHLY, CDR2 FYNNEI. Trimming pared 2 bases from V and 5 bases from J, leaving 13 bases between. The CDR3 runs 15 residues. The CDR3 nucleotides are TGTGCCAGCAGTGAAAGTCGGCGGGACCACAATGAGCAGTTCCTC. Translation gives CASSESRRDHNEQFL.

The V call is TRBV12-3 or TRBV12-4, the J call TRBJ2-2; no clear D. This CDR3 has 15 residues. Trimming took off 3 bases at V and 2 bases at J, with 10 bases between the two ends. The CDR3 loop reads CASSLDRINTGELFF. CDR3 sequence (DNA): TGTGCCAGCAGTTTGGATCGGATAAACACCGGGGAGCTGTTTTTT.

The rearrangement uses TRBV6-6 and TRBJ2-1; no definite D call. The CDR3 contains 11 residues. The V end was cut by 10 bases, the J end by 10 bases, with 14 bases between. The germline CDR1 and CDR2 sequences are MNHNY and SVGAGI (reference sequence). The CDR3 DNA reads as TGTGCCACCCTGATTGGGCTGGAGCAGTTCTTC. Translated: CATLIGLEQFF.

The V gene is TRBV18, the J gene TRBJ2-1; TRBD2 is a possible D gene (6 bases). CDR1 and CDR2 from the germline V gene are KGHSH and LQKENI. This CDR3 spans 16 amino acids. Trimming pared 6 bases from V and 1 base from J, leaving 16 bases between. CDR3 amino acids: CASSSFSGSSYNEQFF. The CDR3 DNA reads TGTGCCAGCTCCTCCTTTAGCGGATCTTCCTACAATGAGCAGTTCTTC.

This clonotype has just a few counts. The junction departs from germline at one end; a sequencing error may be responsible. The chain recombines TRBV2 with TRBJ2-7, with 8 nucleotides matching TRBD1. The CDR3 runs to 14 residues. Germline loops: CDR1 SNHLY, CDR2 FYNNEI. CDR3 DNA: TGTGCCAGCAGTGTACAGGGGGAATACTACGAGCGGTACTTC. Translating it yields CASSVQGEYYERYF.

Turning to this clonotype: At one of its ends the junction is not consistent with the germline gene, which may arise from a read error. The chain couples TRBV5-6 to TRBJ1-2; 7 positions match TRBD1. Germline V gene data show CDR1 as SGHDT and CDR2 as YYEEEE. This CDR3 region has 14 residues. CDR3 nucleotides: TGTGCCAGCAGCTTGGTGGGACAGATCTATGGCTGCACCTTC. This translates into CASSLVGQIYGCTF.

This rearrangement joins TRBV7-8 to TRBJ1-3, with a tentative D call TRBD1 (5 bases). There are 17 residues in the CDR3. V was cut by 5 bases and J by 0 bases, with 17 bases left in between. The germline V gene has CDR1 SGHVS and CDR2 FQNEAQ. The CDR3 DNA is TGTGCCAGCAGCCCAAAACTCGACAGCTACTCTGGAAACACCATATATTTT. It translates to CASSPKLDSYSGNTIYF.

This chain links TRBV11-2 with TRBJ1-6; D gene uncertain. The CDR3 loop spans 16 amino acids. V shed 5 bases and J shed 4 bases, with 15 bases lying between them. The germline gives CDR1 SGHAT, CDR2 FQNNGV. CDR3 region: CASSPSGPRYNSPLHF. The DNA of the CDR3 is TGTGCCAGCAGCCCGTCCGGTCCCCGGTATAATTCACCCCTCCACTTT. The whole variable domain, filled in from reference TRBV11-2 and TRBJ1-6, reads EAGVAQSPRYKIIEKRQSVAFWCNPISGHATLYWYQQILGQGPKLLIQFQNNGVVDDSQLPKDRFSAERLKGVDSTLKIQPAKLEDSAVYLCASSPSGPRYNSPLHFGNGTRLTVT.

This chain joins TRBV2 and TRBJ1-2; tentatively, D is TRBD1 (5 bases). The germline CDR1 and CDR2 sequences are SNHLY and FYNNEI. V shed 11 bases and J shed 4 bases, with 11 bases lying between them. The CDR3 contains 11 residues. CDR3 in DNA: TGTGCCGGCGGGGGTTCCTATGGCTACACCTTC. This encodes CAGGGSYGYTF.

CDR3 coding DNA: TGCAGTGAGGGTAGCGGGGGCCCCACCTCTCCGCAGTATTTT. Translating gives CSEGSGGPTSPQYF. V and J are TRBV20-1 and TRBJ2-3, with 9 bases lining up with TRBD2. The CDR3 has 14 residues. V lost 7 bases and J lost 10; bases outside the gene matches: 15. Germline V CDR1 and CDR2: DFQATT, SNEGSKA (reference sequence).

This clonotype was picked up a small number of times. The chain is built from TRBV4-2 and TRBJ1-1; D gene unclear. There are 15 residues in the CDR3. Trimming removed 3 bases at V and 5 bases at J, with 16 bases between. Germline lookup yields CDR1 LGHNA and CDR2 YNFKEQ. The CDR3 DNA reads as TGTGCCAGCAGCCAGGAGGGATACGGGGAGACTGAAGCTTTCTTT. Protein product: CASSQEGYGETEAFF.

Only one count was recorded for this clonotype. The chain recombines TRBV6-2 or TRBV6-3 with TRBJ2-7; either TRBD1 or TRBD2 may fit D (5 bases each). The CDR3 is made up of 12 amino acids. CDR1 MNHEY and CDR2 SVGEGT come from the germline V gene. CDR3 region: CTIRDRSYEQYF. The CDR3 DNA is TGTACCATTCGGGACCGTTCCTACGAGCAGTACTTC.

With respect to this clonotype: One junction end does not reproduce the germline sequence, and a read error may be involved. This sequence joins TRBV5-1 and TRBJ2-1, with TRBD2 matching over 8 bases. This CDR3 is built from 15 residues. Germline V lookup: CDR1 SGHRS, CDR2 YFSETQ. CDR3 nucleotide sequence: TGCGCCAGCAGATCAACAGCGGGGGAATACAATGATCAGTTCTTC. This encodes CASRSTAGEYNDQFF.

The chain carries TRBV19 and TRBJ1-5; D unclear. There are 13 residues in the CDR3. Germline V CDR1 and CDR2: LNHDA, SQIVND (reference sequence). V lost 1 base and J 7 bases, leaving 8 bases between the germline ends. The CDR3 spells CASSIGQGQPQHF. The DNA for the CDR3 is TGTGCCAGTAGTATAGGCCAAGGGCAGCCCCAGCATTTT. Looking up the rest from reference TRBV19 and TRBJ1-5 gives the full variable domain: DGGITQSPKYLFRKEGQNVTLSCEQNLNHDAMYWYRQDPGQGLRLIYYSQIVNDFQKGDIAEGYSVSREKKESFPLTVTSAQKNPTAFYLCASSIGQGQPQHFGDGTRLSIL.

This clonotype showed up many times. The CDR3: CSAETSGTDTQYF. CDR3 DNA: TGCAGTGCCGAGACTAGCGGCACAGATACGCAGTATTTT. This rearrangement joins TRBV20-1 to TRBJ2-3; 8 bases line up with TRBD2. The V gene end was trimmed by 6 bases and the J gene end by 1 base; junction bases not matched to a gene: 3. This CDR3 contains 13 residues. Per the germline V gene, CDR1 is DFQATT and CDR2 is SNEGSKA (reference sequence).

The chain recombines TRBV11-2 with TRBJ1-1; D unresolved. V lost 0 bases to trimming and J lost 6 bases, with 8 bases between them. Per germline, CDR1 SGHAT and CDR2 FQNNGV. The CDR3 is 13 residues long. This CDR3 is CASSLEAGAEAFF. The CDR3 DNA reads TGTGCCAGCAGCTTAGAGGCCGGGGCTGAAGCTTTCTTT.

Ten or more counts support this clonotype. This rearrangement joins TRBV20-1 to TRBJ1-1; the D gene is possibly TRBD1 (5 bases). The CDR3 has 13 amino acids. The V gene lost 4 bases and the J gene lost 1 base, with 10 bases spanning the gap. Germline V gives CDR1 DFQATT, CDR2 SNEGSKA (reference sequence). The chain's CDR3 is CSAIPGPNTEAFF. CDR3 nucleotide sequence: TGCAGTGCTATACCGGGGCCGAACACTGAAGCTTTCTTT.

This clonotype was picked up a small number of times. The chain is built from TRBV7-6 and TRBJ2-3, with TRBD2 identical over 12 bases. Losses at the gene ends were 4 bases for V and 4 bases for J; bases not matched to a gene: 6. The CDR3 covers 16 residues. The germline gives CDR1 SGHVS, CDR2 FNYEAQ. The CDR3 here is CASSSLTSGSSDTQYF. Written as DNA, the CDR3 is TGTGCCAGCAGCTCCCTGACTAGCGGGAGCTCAGATACGCAGTATTTT.

This clonotype has only a few counts. The V call is TRBV20-1, the J call TRBJ2-1; D is unresolved. This CDR3 comprises 13 residues. Germline lookup yields CDR1 DFQATT and CDR2 SNEGSKA (reference sequence). V lost 5 bases and J 7 bases, leaving 15 bases between the germline ends. The CDR3, as DNA: TGCAGTGCTCGTCTTCAGATGGTAAATGAGCAGTTCTTC. Translated: CSARLQMVNEQFF.

The chain joins TRBV19 to TRBJ2-5, with D possibly matching TRBD2 (5 bases). The CDR3 extends over 15 amino acids. Trimming shortened V by 6 bases and J by 4 bases, and 18 bases separated the two germline ends. CDR1 is LNHDA and CDR2 is SQIVND in the germline V gene (reference sequence). The CDR3 DNA reads as TGTGCCAGTAGAAACCAGGAGGCAGGTGCAGAGACCCAGTACTTC. Residues: CASRNQEAGAETQYF.

The chain has TRBV29-1 and TRBJ1-2, with D possibly being TRBD1 (6 bases). V dropped 5 bases and J dropped 7 bases, with 11 bases sitting between them. The CDR3 runs 11 residues. Germline V CDR1 and CDR2: SQVTM, ANQGSEA. The CDR3 DNA is TGCAGCGTTTACGAACAGGGTGGCTACACCTTC. Protein: CSVYEQGGYTF.

The J gene is TRBJ1-6, the V gene TRBV7-9; weak D call: TRBD1 (5 bases). Germline V gene sequence: CDR1 SEHNR, CDR2 FQNEAQ (reference sequence). The CDR3 is 15 amino acids. V shed 2 bases and J shed 6 bases, with 11 bases lying between them. The DNA for the CDR3 is TGTGCCAGCAGCTTACTGCCAGGGCGTAATTCACCCCTCCACTTT. Amino acid sequence: CASSLLPGRNSPLHF.

The chain recombines TRBV20-1 with TRBJ2-3, with D possibly matching TRBD2 (6 bases). This CDR3 is 15 amino acids long. Trimming removed 3 bases at V and 0 bases at J, with 13 bases between. CDR1 and CDR2 from the germline V gene are DFQATT and SNEGSKA (reference sequence). The CDR3 coding sequence is TGCAGTGCTAGTAGACGGGAGCAAAGCACAGATACGCAGTATTTT. Translation gives CSASRREQSTDTQYF.